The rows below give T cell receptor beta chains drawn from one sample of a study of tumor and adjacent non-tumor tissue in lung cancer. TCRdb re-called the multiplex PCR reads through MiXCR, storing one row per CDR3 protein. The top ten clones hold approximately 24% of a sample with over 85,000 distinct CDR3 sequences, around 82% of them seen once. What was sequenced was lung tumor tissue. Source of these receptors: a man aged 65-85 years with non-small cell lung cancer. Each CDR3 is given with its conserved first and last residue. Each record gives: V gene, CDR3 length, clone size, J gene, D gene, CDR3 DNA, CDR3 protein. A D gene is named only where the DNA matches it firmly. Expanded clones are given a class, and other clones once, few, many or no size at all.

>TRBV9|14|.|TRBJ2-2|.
TGTGCCAGCAGCGTAGAGGGGGGCACCGGGGAGCTGTTTTTT
CASSVEGGTGELFF
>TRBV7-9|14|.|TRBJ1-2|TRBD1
TGTGCCAGCAGTTTAGGGACAGGGGCCTATGGCTACACCTTC
CASSLGTGAYGYTF
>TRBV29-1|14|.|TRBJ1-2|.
TGCAGCGCCGAGAGAGGGAAGGCTAGCTATGACTACACTTTC
CSAERGKASYDYTF
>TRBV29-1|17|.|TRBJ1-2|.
.
CNVEGYVQGHTNYGCTF
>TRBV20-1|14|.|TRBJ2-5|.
TGCAGTGTTAGGGGGTCGGGATCCAAAGAGACCCAGTACTTC
CSVRGSGSKETQYF
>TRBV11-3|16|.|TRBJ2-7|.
TGTGCCAGCATCTCCACCGGTAAGACAGGAAGTGATGAGCATTACTTC
CASISTGKTGSDEHYF
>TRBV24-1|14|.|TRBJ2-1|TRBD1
TGTGGCACCAATGGCAGGGGGCGGGTCAATGAGCAGTTCTTC
CGTNGRGRVNEQFF
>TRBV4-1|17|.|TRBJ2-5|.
TGCGCTAGCAGCCGAGATCCCTCGCGGGGGCTACAAGAGACCCAGTACTTC
CASSRDPSRGLQETQYF
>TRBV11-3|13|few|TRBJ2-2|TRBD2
TGTGCCAGTAGCATACCGACTAGCGGGGAGATGTTTTTT
CASSIPTSGEMFF
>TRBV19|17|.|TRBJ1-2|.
TGTGCCAGTAGGACTCGCTCTATCGGACACAAAAACTATGGCTACACCTTC
CASRTRSIGHKNYGYTF
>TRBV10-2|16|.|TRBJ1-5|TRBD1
TGCGCCGGGAGAACCGACAGGGGTGGTAGCAATCAACCCCAGCATTTT
CAGRTDRGGSNQPQHF
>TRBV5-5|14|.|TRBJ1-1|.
TGTGCCGGCAACCCGGACATCACGAACACAGAAGCTTTCTTT
CAGNPDITNTEAFF
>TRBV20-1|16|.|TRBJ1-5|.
TGCAGTGCTAGTGGTGCCCAGGGTGGGAGCGATCAGCCCGAGCATTTT
CSASGAQGGSDQPEHF
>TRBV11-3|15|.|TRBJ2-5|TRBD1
TGTGCCAGCAGCCAAAGACAGGGGGCACACGTAACCCAGTATTTC
CASSQRQGAHVTQYF
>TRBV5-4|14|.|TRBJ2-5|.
TGTGTCAACAGCTTGAGGCGGGGCCAAGAGACCCAGTACTTC
CVNSLRRGQETQYF
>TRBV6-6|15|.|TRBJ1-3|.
TGTGCCAGCAGTTACCCACGCATGGGGCAATTCACCATATATTTT
CASSYPRMGQFTIYF
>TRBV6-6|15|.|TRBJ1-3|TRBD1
TGTGTCTGCAGCATCTTGGGACAGGCGGGAAACACCATATATTTT
CVCSILGQAGNTIYF
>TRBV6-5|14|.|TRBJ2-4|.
TGTGCCAGTAGTTACAGAGCAGGCAAAAACATTCTGTACTTC
CASSYRAGKNILYF
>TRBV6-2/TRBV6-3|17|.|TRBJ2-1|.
TGTGCTAGCAATTACTCGGTTCAGGAATACTCCTACAATGAGCAGTTCTTC
CASNYSVQEYSYNEQFF
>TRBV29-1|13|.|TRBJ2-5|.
TGCAGCGTGATCGACAGGTTCCAAGAGACCCAGTATTTC
CSVIDRFQETQYF
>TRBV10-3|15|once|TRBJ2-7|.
TGTGCCATCAGTGGTACATCATGGGCCTGGAGGGAGCAGTACTTC
CAISGTSWAWREQYF
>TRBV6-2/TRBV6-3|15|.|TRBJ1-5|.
TGTGCCAGCAATTTCCGGGCCCCGCAGACAGATATGCAGCATTTT
CASNFRAPQTDMQHF
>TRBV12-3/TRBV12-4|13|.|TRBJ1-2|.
TGTGCCAGCACTTTAAAGGCTGCATATGGCTACACGTTC
CASTLKAAYGYTF
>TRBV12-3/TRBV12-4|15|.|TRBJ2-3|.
TGTACCAGCAGTTTAGATGGGGTGAGCACAGATACTCAGTATTTT
CTSSLDGVSTDTQYF
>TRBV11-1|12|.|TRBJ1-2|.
.
CVSSLYTYGCTF
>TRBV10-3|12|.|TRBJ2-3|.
TGTGACATCAGTGATACTGAAGATATGCAGTATTTT
CDISDTEDMQYF
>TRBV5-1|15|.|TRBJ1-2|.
TGCGCCTGCAGCTTGGCCGGAGGGAAAGGGTATGGCTACAACTTC
CACSLAGGKGYGYNF
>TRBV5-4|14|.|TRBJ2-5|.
TGTGTCAGCTGCTTGAGGCGGGGCCAAGAGACCCAGTACTTC
CVSCLRRGQETQYF
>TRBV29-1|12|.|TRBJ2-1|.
TGCAGCGTTTGGGGGAGGCAGAATGAGCAGATCTTC
CSVWGRQNEQIF
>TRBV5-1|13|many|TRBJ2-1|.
TGCGCCAGCTACCGGGACGCAGGCAATGAGCAGTTCTTC
CASYRDAGNEQFF
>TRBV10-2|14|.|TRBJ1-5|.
TGCGCCAGCAGTGACAGCCCCAACTATCAGCCCCAGCATTTT
CASSDSPNYQPQHF
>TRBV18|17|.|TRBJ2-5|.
TGTGCCAGCTCACCATGGTCCAGGACATGGGGCGTCGAGACCCAGTACTTC
CASSPWSRTWGVETQYF
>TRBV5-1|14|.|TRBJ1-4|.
TGCGCCAGTAGCTTAAACAGGAAAAATGAAAAACTGTTTTTT
CASSLNRKNEKLFF
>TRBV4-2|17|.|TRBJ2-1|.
TGTGCCAGCAGCCAAGAATGGGGCGCTAGCCGGGCGCCTGAGCAGCTCTTC
CASSQEWGASRAPEQLF
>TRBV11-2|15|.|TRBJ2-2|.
TGTGCCAGCAGCTTAGAAGGGTTCGGTTCCGGGGAGCTGTTTTTT
CASSLEGFGSGELFF
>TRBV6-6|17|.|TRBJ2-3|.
TGTGCCAGCAGTTACGATCCAGTCAAGGGGCGCACAGATAAGCAGTATTTT
CASSYDPVKGRTDKQYF
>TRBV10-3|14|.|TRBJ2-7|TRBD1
TGTGTCATCAACGGAAGGCAGGGGGCGGACGACCAGTACTTC
CVINGRQGADDQYF
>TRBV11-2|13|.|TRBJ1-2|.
TGCGCCAGCACCTTAGATAGGAGGGGTGACTACACCTTT
CASTLDRRGDYTF
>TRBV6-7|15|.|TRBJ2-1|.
TGTGCCAGCAGTTACGGGAGCAGGGGGGCCAATGAGCAGTTCTTC
CASSYGSRGANEQFF
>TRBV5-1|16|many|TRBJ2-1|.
TGCGCCAGCAGCCGAACTCTGGAGGGCCATGGGAATGAGCAGTTCTTC
CASSRTLEGHGNEQFF
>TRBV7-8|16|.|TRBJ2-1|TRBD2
TGTGCCGGCGGTCCCGCCCTAGCGGGCTACTACAATGAGCAGTTCTTC
CAGGPALAGYYNEQFF